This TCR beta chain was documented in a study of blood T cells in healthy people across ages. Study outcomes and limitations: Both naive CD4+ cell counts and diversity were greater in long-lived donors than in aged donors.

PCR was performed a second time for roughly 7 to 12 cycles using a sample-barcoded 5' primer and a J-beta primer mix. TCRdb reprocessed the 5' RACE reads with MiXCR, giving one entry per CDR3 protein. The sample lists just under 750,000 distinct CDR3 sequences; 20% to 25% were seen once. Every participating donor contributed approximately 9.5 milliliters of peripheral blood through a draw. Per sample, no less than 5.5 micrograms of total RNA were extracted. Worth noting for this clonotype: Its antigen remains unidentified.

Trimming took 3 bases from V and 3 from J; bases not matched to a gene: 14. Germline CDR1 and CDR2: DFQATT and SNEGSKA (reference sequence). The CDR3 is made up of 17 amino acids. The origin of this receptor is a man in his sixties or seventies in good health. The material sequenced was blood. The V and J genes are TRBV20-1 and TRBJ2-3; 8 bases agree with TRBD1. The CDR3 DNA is TGCAGTGCTAGTAGGCAGGGGGCCTACCGTCGTACAGATACGCAGTATTTT. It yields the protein CSASRQGAYRRTDTQYF.